The T cell receptor beta chain under discussion was sequenced for a study of blood T cell repertoires in COVID-19. The overall study: Nucleic acid was either cDNA or gDNA, and it came from T cells, B-cell-depleted T cells, or PBMCs.

This clone was counted a few times. The ends lost 5 bases at V and 0 bases at J; junction bases unmatched: 6. The CDR3 contains 14 residues. The V gene's germline CDR1 is SQVTM and CDR2 ANQGSEA. Followed longitudinally, the Seattle patients had been enrolled during active infection. In the authors' workflow: Reference gene primer amplification in the assay estimated nucleated cell counts. Method: immunoSEQ multiplex PCR; TCRdb's copy keeps in-frame clones and lacks some. The D gene and trimming were derived from the DNA, and the V and J assignments and clone size from that table. Of about 320,000 clones listed, about nine tenths are singletons.

The chain uses TRBV29-1 and TRBJ1-2; 7 positions match TRBD1. The receptor comes from a woman under 40 with COVID-19, enrolled during active disease. Sequencing was carried out using peripheral blood. CDR3 amino acids: CSVRETGTNYGYTF. As DNA, the CDR3 is TGCAGCGTTCGGGAGACAGGGACTAACTATGGCTACACCTTC.